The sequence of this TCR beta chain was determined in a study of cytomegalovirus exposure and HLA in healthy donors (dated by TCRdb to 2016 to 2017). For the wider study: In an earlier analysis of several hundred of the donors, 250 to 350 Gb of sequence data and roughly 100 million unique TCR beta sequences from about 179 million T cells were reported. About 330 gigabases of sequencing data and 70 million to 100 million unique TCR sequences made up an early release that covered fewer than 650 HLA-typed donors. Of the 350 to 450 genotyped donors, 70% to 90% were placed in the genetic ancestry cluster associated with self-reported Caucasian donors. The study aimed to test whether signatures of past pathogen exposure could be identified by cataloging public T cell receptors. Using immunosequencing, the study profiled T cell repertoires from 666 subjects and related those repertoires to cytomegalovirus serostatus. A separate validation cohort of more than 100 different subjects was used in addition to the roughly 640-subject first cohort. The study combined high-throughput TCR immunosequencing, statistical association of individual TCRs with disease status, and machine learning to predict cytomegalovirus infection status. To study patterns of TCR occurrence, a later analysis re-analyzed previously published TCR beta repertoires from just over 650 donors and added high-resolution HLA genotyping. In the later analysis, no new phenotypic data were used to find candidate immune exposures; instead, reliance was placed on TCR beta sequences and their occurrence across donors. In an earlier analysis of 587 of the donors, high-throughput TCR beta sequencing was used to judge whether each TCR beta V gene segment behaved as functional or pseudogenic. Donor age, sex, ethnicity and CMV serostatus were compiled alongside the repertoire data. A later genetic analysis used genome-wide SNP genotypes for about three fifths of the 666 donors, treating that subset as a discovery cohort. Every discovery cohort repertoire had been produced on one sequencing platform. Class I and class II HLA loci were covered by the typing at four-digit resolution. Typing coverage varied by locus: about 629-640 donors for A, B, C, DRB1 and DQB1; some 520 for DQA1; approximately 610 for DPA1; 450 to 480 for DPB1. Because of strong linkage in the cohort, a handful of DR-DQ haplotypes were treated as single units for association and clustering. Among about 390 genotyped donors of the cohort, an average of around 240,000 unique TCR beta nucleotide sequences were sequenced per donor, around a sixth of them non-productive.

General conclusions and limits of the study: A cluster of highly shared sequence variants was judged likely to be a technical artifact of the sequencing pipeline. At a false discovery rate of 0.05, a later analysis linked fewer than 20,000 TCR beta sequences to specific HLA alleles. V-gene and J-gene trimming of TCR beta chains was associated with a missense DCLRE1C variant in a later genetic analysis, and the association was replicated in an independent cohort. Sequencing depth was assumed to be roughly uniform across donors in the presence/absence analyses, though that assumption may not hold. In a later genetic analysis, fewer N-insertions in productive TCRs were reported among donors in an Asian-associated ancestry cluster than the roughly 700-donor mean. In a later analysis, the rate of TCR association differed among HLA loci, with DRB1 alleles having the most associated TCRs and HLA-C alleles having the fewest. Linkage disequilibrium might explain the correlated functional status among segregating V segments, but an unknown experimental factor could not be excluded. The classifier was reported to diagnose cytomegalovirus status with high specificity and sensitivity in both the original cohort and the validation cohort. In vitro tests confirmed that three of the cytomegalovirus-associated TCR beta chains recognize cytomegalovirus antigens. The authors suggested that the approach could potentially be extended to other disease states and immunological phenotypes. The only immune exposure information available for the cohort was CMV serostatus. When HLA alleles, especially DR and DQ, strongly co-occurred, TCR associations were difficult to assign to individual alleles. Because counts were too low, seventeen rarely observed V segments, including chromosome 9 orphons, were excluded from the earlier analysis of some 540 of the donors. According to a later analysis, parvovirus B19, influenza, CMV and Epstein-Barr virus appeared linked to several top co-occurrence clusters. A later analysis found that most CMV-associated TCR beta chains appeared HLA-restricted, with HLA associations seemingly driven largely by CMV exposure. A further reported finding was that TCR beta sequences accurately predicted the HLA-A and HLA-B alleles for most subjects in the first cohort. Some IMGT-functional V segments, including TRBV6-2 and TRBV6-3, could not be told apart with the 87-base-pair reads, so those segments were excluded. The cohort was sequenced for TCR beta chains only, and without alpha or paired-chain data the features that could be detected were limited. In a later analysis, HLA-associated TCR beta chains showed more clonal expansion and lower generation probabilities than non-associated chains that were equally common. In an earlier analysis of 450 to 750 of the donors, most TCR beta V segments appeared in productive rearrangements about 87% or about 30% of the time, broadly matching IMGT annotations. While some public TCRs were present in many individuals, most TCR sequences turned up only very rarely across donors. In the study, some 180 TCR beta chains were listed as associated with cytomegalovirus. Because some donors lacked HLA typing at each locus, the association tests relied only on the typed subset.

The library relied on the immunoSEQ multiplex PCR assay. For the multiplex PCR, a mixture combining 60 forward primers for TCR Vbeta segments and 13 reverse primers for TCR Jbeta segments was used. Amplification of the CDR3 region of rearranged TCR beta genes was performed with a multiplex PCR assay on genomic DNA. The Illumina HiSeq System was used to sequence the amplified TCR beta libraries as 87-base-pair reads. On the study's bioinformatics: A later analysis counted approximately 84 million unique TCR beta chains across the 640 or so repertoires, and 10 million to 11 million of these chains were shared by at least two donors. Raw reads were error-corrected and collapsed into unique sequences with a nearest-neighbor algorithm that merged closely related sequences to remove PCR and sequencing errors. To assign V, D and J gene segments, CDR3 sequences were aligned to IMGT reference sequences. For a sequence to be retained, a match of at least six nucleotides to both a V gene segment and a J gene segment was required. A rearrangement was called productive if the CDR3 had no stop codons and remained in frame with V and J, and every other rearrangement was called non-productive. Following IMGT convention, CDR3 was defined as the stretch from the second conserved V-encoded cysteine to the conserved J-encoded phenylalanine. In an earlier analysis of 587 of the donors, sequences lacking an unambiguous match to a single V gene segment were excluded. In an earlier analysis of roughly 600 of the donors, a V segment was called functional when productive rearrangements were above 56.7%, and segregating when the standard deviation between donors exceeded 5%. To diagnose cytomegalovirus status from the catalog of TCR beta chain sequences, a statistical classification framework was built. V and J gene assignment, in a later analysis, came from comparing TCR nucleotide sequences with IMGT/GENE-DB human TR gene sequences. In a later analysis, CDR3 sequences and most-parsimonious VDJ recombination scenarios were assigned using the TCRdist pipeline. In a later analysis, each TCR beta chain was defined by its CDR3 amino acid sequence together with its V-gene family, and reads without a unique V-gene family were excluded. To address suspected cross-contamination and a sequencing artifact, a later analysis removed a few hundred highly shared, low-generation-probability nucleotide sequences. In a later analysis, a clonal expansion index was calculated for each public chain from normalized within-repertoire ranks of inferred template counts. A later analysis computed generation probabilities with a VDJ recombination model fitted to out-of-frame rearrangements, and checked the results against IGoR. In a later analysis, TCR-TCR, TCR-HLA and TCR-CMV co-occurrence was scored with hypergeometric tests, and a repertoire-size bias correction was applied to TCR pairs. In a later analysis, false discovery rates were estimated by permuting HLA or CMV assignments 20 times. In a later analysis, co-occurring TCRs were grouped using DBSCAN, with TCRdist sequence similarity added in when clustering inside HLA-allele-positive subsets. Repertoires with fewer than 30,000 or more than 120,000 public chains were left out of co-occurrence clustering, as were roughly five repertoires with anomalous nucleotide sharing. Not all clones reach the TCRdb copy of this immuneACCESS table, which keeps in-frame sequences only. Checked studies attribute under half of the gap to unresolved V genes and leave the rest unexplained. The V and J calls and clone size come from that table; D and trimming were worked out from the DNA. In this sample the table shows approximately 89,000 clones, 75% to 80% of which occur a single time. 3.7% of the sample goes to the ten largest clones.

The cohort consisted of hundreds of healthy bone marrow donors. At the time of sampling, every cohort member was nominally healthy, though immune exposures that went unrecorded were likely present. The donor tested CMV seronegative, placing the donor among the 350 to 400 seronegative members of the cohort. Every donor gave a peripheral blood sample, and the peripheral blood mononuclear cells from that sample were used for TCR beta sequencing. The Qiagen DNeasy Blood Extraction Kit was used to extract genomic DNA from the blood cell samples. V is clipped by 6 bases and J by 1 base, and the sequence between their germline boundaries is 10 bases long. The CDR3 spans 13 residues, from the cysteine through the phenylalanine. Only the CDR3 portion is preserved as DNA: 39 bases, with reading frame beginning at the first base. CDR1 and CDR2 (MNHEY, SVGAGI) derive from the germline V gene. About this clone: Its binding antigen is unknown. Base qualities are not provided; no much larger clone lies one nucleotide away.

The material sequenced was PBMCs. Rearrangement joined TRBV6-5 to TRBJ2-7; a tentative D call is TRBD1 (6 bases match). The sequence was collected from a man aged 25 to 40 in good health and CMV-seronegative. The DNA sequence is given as TGTGCCAGCAGGTTGACAGGTTCCTACGAGCAGTACTTC. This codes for CASRLTGSYEQYF.